This T cell receptor beta chain was documented in a study of neurological immune-mediated disorders. The CDR3 is made up of 17 amino acids. CDR1 and CDR2 from the germline V gene are SEHNR and FQNEAQ (reference sequence). Trimming pared 5 bases from V and 0 bases from J, leaving 19 bases between. It was by 5'RACE with 10-nucleotide random UMIs that the cDNA was made. MiXCR, run by TCRdb on the 5' RACE reads, gives a single entry per CDR3 protein. The top ten clones hold 1.3% of a sample with about 120,000 distinct CDR3 sequences, roughly 3.1% of them seen once. This clonotype was counted ten times or more.

The receptor comes from a young woman with multiple sclerosis. This chain links TRBV7-9 with TRBJ1-2; D not resolved. Sequencing was done on a sample of PBMCs. The CDR3 DNA reads TGTGCCAGCAGCCCCCGTTTAGGACCAGCCTCTAACTATGGCTACACCTTC. This translates into CASSPRLGPASNYGYTF.